This TCR beta chain was observed in a study of blood T cell repertoires in COVID-19 (dated by TCRdb to 2020 to 2022). Looking at the study overall: The collaborator samples originated in the United States, Italy and Spain and spanned the acute and convalescent phases of COVID-19. The material from the prospective study consisted of cDNA or gDNA derived from T cells, B-cell-depleted T cells, or PBMCs. Subjects who had been exposed to COVID-19, were actively infected with it, or had recovered from it provided the deeply sampled blood TCRbeta repertoires that made up the dataset. A freely available public database, intended as a resource for researchers studying the immune response to SARS-CoV-2, is where the repertoires were released. Samples came from the ongoing ImmuneRACE study (first 160 participants) plus 1,254 subjects from 6 global collaborators. A de-identified subject ID, COVID-19 status, age in years and sex were almost always included in the sample metadata. Where HLA class I and class II types were available, the types were taken from metadata supplied by the sample provider, not from assay-based typing.

V lost 7 bases and J lost 7 bases, and the count of bases not matched to a germline gene is 8. Sequences SGHRS (CDR1) and YFSETQ (CDR2) are obtained from the germline V gene. The CDR3 runs 13 residues from the cysteine to the phenylalanine. Only CDR3 DNA is held: 39 bases, read in frame from base 1. TCRbeta CDR3 regions were amplified from genomic DNA by means of the immunoSEQ Assay, a bias-controlled multiplex PCR. Processing in the source paper ran as follows. Within the assay, amplification of reference gene primers was used to estimate how many nucleated cells each sample contained. Sequence reads were collapsed and filtered to measure the absolute abundance of every unique TCRbeta CDR3 rearrangement. For each sample, productive Simpson clonality was calculated as the square root of Simpson's diversity index across productive rearrangements. TCRdb stores this immuneACCESS table with in-frame sequences only. Part of the clones is absent; in the studies checked, under half of the shortfall reflects unresolved V genes, and no reason is known for the rest. V and J calls and clone size are given by that table; D and trimming were obtained from the DNA. The sample has around 220,000 clones on record, roughly 90% of them singletons. The top ten clonotypes cover about 15% of the sample.

Enrolling through a virtual design, the prospective study's participants ranged in age from about 18 to 89 years and lived across 20 to 30 United States geographic areas. To assign participants to cohorts, the prospective study relied on clinical history that participants themselves reported in a screening survey and a study questionnaire. A participant counted as exposed if, within 2 weeks of entering the study, that participant had been in contact with someone who had a PCR-confirmed or clinician-diagnosed COVID-19 case. Each participant in the prospective study had whole blood, serum and a nasopharyngeal or oropharyngeal swab collected by mobile phlebotomists. Participants in the prospective study had the option to provide additional blood draws and questionnaires over a roughly 2-month period. Before DNA extraction, blood samples from the prospective study were shipped at room temperature or frozen.

Comments on this clone: Its antigen is unknown. Nothing much larger sits one base from this clone, and base qualities are not available.

Points the paper makes about the study in general: How much clinical and demographic metadata was included differed by source and by participant, and the metadata was provided uncurated.

Rearrangement joined TRBV5-1 to TRBJ1-5; 7 of the junction bases match TRBD1. The sequence derives from a man aged 25-40 years who had been exposed to COVID-19. Input material: PBMCs or T cells enriched from blood (not recorded which). The DNA sequence is as follows: TGCGCCAGCGCTGACAGGGTCGGCCAGCCCCAGCATTTT. This is translated as CASADRVGQPQHF.